These 27 T cell receptor beta chains were sequenced from one sample in a study of T cell repertoires in cytomegalovirus infection. In TCRdb, the reads were re-called with MiXCR into one record per CDR3 protein. The sample consists of some 300,000 distinct CDR3 sequences, roughly a tenth of them appearing once. Sequencing input: PBMCs. Source of these receptors: a human donor in good health (CMV status not recorded). Some clones in this sample may be carry-over from other donors' samples.

The chain links TRBV6-6 to TRBJ2-5; D gene unclear. Trimming left V 9 bases short and J 8 bases short, with 13 bases between. The CDR3 sequence is 11 residues long. Per germline, CDR1 MNHNY and CDR2 SVGAGI (reference sequence). The CDR3 DNA follows: TGTGCCAGTACCGCGGCAGGAACCCAGTACTTC. The encoded protein is CASTAAGTQYF.

This clonotype showed up many times. The chain uses TRBV7-2 and TRBJ2-1; 8 bases line up with TRBD1. The V gene's germline CDR1 is SGHTA and CDR2 FQGNSA. The CDR3 consists of 15 residues. V shed 5 bases, J shed 8 bases, and the junction held 11 bases outside the gene matches. The CDR3 is CASSRRTGLVDEQFF. As DNA, the CDR3 is TGTGCCAGCAGCCGTCGGACAGGGTTGGTAGATGAGCAGTTCTTC. The full variable domain, completed using reference TRBV7-2 and TRBJ2-1, is GAGVSQSPSNKVTEKGKDVELRCDPISGHTALYWYRQSLGQGLEFLIYFQGNSAPDKSGLPSDRFSAERTGGSVSTLTIQRTQQEDSAVYLCASSRRTGLVDEQFFGPGTRLTVL.

At least ten counts were recorded for this clonotype. One junction end does not reproduce the germline sequence, and a read error may be involved. The gene calls are TRBV5-1 and TRBJ2-1, with TRBD2 identical over 9 bases. The CDR3 runs to 14 residues. Germline-derived CDR1 and CDR2 are SGHRS and YFSETQ. This CDR3 reads CASSGGSSYNEQFF. The CDR3 nucleotides read TGTGCCAGCAGCGGGGGGAGCTCCTACAATGAGCAGTTCTTC.

This clonotype has ten or more counts. J is TRBJ2-1 and V is TRBV12-3 or TRBV12-4, with D possibly matching TRBD1 (5 bases). The CDR3 covers 13 residues. V lost 4 bases to trimming and J lost 8 bases, with 12 bases between them. The CDR3: CASSSPGRDEQFF. CDR3 bases: TGTGCCAGCAGTTCTCCAGGGCGCGATGAGCAGTTCTTC.

Many counts were recorded for this clonotype. V and J are TRBV7-2 and TRBJ2-7, with D perhaps TRBD1 or TRBD2 (5 bases each). The CDR3 runs 12 residues. V was clipped by 5 bases and J by 7 bases, with 12 bases between them. CDR1 SGHTA and CDR2 FQGNSA come from the germline V gene. The CDR3: CASSPGAREQYF. DNA of the CDR3: TGTGCCAGCAGCCCCGGGGCCAGAGAGCAGTACTTC.

The table lists this clonotype with a few counts. The CDR3 protein is CASSPSGGSGTDTQYF. The CDR3, as DNA: TGTGCCAGCAGTCCCAGCGGGGGTTCGGGGACAGATACGCAGTATTTT. The chain combines TRBV28 with TRBJ2-3, with TRBD2 identical over 8 bases. Germline V CDR1 and CDR2: MDHEN, SYDVKM. CDR3 length: 16 residues. V lost 5 bases to trimming and J lost 3 bases; unmatched junction nucleotides: 10.

This clonotype turned up a few times. This sequence joins TRBV24-1 and TRBJ2-1, with D uncertain. Germline-derived CDR1 and CDR2 are KGHDR and SFDVKD. V was cut by 2 bases and J by 5 bases, with 9 bases left in between. The CDR3 runs to 14 residues. This chain's CDR3 is CATSDSGSDNEQFF. The DNA for the CDR3 is TGTGCCACCAGTGATTCCGGCTCGGACAATGAGCAGTTCTTC.

The chain carries TRBV20-1 and TRBJ1-1; weak D call: TRBD1 (6 bases). Germline values: CDR1 DFQATT, CDR2 SNEGSKA (reference sequence). CDR3 length: 15 amino acids. V shed 0 bases and J shed 4 bases, with 15 bases lying between them. In DNA form, the CDR3 reads TGCAGTGCTAGAGATCGGGGCAGGGGAGCCACTGAAGCTTTCTTT. Protein sequence: CSARDRGRGATEAFF.

This clonotype occurred many times. This chain links TRBV11-3 with TRBJ2-3; the D gene could be TRBD1 or TRBD2 (5 bases each). The CDR3 is 15 amino acids. CDR1 is SGHNT, CDR2 YENEEA, per germline. Trimming cost V 2 bases and J 1 base, with 10 bases left between them. This CDR3 is CASSLRGTRTDTQYF. CDR3 bases: TGTGCCAGCAGCTTACGGGGCACCCGCACAGATACGCAGTATTTT.

This clonotype appeared many times. J is TRBJ1-5 and V is TRBV19; D remains ambiguous. The CDR3 spans 14 residues. Trimming took off 5 bases at V and 0 bases at J, with 8 bases between the two ends. CDR1 LNHDA and CDR2 SQIVND come from the germline V gene (reference sequence). The CDR3 coding sequence is TGTGCCAGTAGTCGGGCCCCTAGCAATCAGCCCCAGCATTTT. It is translated as CASSRAPSNQPQHF.

The chain links TRBV14 to TRBJ2-7, with 8 bases identical to TRBD1. J was trimmed by 2 bases and V by 3 bases; bases with no gene match: 3. This CDR3 spans 14 amino acids. Germline V gene sequence: CDR1 SGHDN, CDR2 FVKESK. CDR3 loop: CASSQGTGAYEQYF. The CDR3 coding sequence is TGTGCCAGCAGCCAGGGGACAGGAGCCTACGAGCAGTACTTC.

This clonotype turned up a few times. The V call is TRBV7-9, the J call TRBJ1-1; D perhaps matches TRBD1 (6 bases). V lost 2 bases and J lost 0, with 13 bases in between. The germline gives CDR1 SEHNR, CDR2 FQNEAQ (reference sequence). The CDR3 is 16 amino acids. The CDR3 region has the DNA TGTGCCAGCAGCTTAATGGGGGCACGCGTGAACACTGAAGCTTTCTTT. Amino acids: CASSLMGARVNTEAFF.

The chain links TRBV7-3 to TRBJ1-1; D may be TRBD1 (6 bases). With 0 bases removed from V and 4 bases from J, the gap between germline ends came to 12 bases. The CDR3 contains 15 residues. The germline V gene has CDR1 SGHTA and CDR2 FQGTGA. The CDR3 coding sequence is TGTGCCAGCAGCTTAACTACAGGGATGGGCACTGAAGCTTTCTTT. It codes for CASSLTTGMGTEAFF. The variable domain in full, with the rest retrieved from reference TRBV7-3 and TRBJ1-1, is GAGVSQTPSNKVTEKGKYVELRCDPISGHTALYWYRQSLGQGPEFLIYFQGTGAADDSGLPNDRFFAVRPEGSVSTLKIQRTERGDSAVYLCASSLTTGMGTEAFFGQGTRLTVV.

In this sample, this clonotype turned up a few times. V gene TRBV29-1 combines with J gene TRBJ2-3; TRBD1 matches at 7 bases. The CDR3 is 12 amino acids. Germline loops: CDR1 SQVTM, CDR2 ANQGSEA. The J segment lost 4 bases and the V segment lost 4 bases, leaving 2 bases of the junction unmatched. The CDR3 protein is CSVGQGSDTQYF. DNA of the CDR3: TGCAGCGTTGGACAGGGATCAGATACGCAGTATTTT.

This clonotype was picked up many times. The chain employs TRBV7-3 and TRBJ2-2, with TRBD2 matching over 9 bases. Germline CDR1 reads SGHTA; CDR2 reads FQGTGA. V dropped 5 bases and J dropped 4; count of bases not matched to a gene: 5. This CDR3 has 15 amino acids. The CDR3 DNA sequence: TGTGCCAGCAGCATAGCGGGGGAGAGCACCGGGGAGCTGTTTTTT. Translated: CASSIAGESTGELFF.

This clonotype has more than one count but fewer than ten. The chain recombines TRBV6-1 with TRBJ2-3; D remains unclear. Germline V lookup: CDR1 MNHNS, CDR2 SASEGT. The CDR3 is made up of 16 amino acids. V lost 4 bases and J lost 0, with 14 bases in between. CDR3 amino acids: CASSGRRVSSTDTQYF. CDR3 DNA sequence: TGTGCCAGCAGTGGGAGACGGGTCTCTAGCACAGATACGCAGTATTTT.

This clonotype was observed many times. This sequence joins TRBV5-1 and TRBJ2-3, with 10 bases that match TRBD1. CDR1 is SGHRS and CDR2 is YFSETQ in the germline V gene. The ends lost 4 bases at V and 5 bases at J; junction bases unmatched: 10. The CDR3 runs to 16 residues. The CDR3 loop is CASSLRTGGVRDTQYF. CDR3 bases: TGCGCCAGCAGCCTAAGGACAGGGGGAGTGAGAGATACGCAGTATTTT.

This clonotype was counted many times. A much larger clone differs from this one at a single base, so this may be a read error. This chain uses TRBV7-6 with TRBJ1-2; possible D gene TRBD1, 6 bases. The germline V and J ends were trimmed by 5 bases and 3 bases, with 10 bases remaining between them. The CDR3 has 13 residues. Germline loops: CDR1 SGHVS, CDR2 FNYEAQ. The CDR3 nucleotides read TGTGCCAGCAGCCCGAACAGGGACTATGGCTACACCTTC. This encodes CASSPNRDYGYTF.

This clonotype appeared a few times. The chain is built from TRBV6-5 and TRBJ1-1, with 7 nucleotides matching TRBD1. V lost 5 bases, J lost 4 bases, and 7 bases stayed unmatched. This CDR3 has 14 amino acids. Germline V gene sequence: CDR1 MNHEY, CDR2 SVGAGI. DNA for the CDR3: TGTGCCAGCAGTAACGCAGGGGGTCTCACTGAAGCTTTCTTT. Residues: CASSNAGGLTEAFF.

The chain combines TRBV6-1 with TRBJ2-1; D is undetermined. This CDR3 is built from 15 residues. The germline V and J ends were trimmed by 6 bases and 2 bases, with 14 bases remaining between them. Germline V gives CDR1 MNHNS, CDR2 SASEGT. Here the CDR3 DNA reads TGTGCCAGCAGCTCGTGGACCCTGACCTACAATGAGCAGTTCTTC. Amino acids: CASSSWTLTYNEQFF.

This clonotype was counted many times. This chain joins TRBV20-1 and TRBJ2-7; perhaps D is TRBD1 or TRBD2 (5 bases each). The ends were cut back, 4 bases at V and 3 bases at J, with 19 bases in the middle. The CDR3 spans 15 residues. In germline, CDR1 is DFQATT, CDR2 SNEGSKA (reference sequence). The DNA for the CDR3 is TGCAGTGCTACCTCCGCAGGACGGGACCTCTACGAGCAGTACTTC. It translates to CSATSAGRDLYEQYF.

The chain has TRBV20-1 and TRBJ2-1; no clear D. This CDR3 is 16 amino acids long. Germline V gives CDR1 DFQATT, CDR2 SNEGSKA (reference sequence). V was clipped by 4 bases and J by 6 bases, with 22 bases between them. The CDR3 DNA follows: TGCAGTGCTACTCCATCGACTCCCAATTTCCGCAATGAGCAGTTCTTC. This encodes CSATPSTPNFRNEQFF.

This clonotype was recorded at least ten times. The chain combines TRBV19 with TRBJ1-5; the D is unclear. The CDR3 is 13 residues long. The V and J ends lost 2 bases and 4 bases respectively, with 6 bases between them. In germline, CDR1 is LNHDA, CDR2 SQIVND (reference sequence). The chain's CDR3 is CASSISGNQPQHF. The DNA for the CDR3 is TGTGCCAGTAGTATATCCGGAAATCAGCCCCAGCATTTT.

At least ten counts were recorded for this clonotype. The chain is built from TRBV20-1 and TRBJ2-3; D might be TRBD2 (5 bases). The germline V gene encodes CDR1 DFQATT and CDR2 SNEGSKA (reference sequence). This CDR3 has 15 amino acids. V lost 6 bases and J lost 3, with 19 bases in between. In nucleotides, the CDR3 is TGCAGTGCGCCACTGGAGGCAGGCCCAACAGATACGCAGTATTTT. Translation: CSAPLEAGPTDTQYF.

This clonotype was detected ten times or more. The chain has TRBV5-6 and TRBJ2-7; D gene ambiguous. The V gene's germline CDR1 is SGHDT and CDR2 YYEEEE. The V end was cut by 6 bases, the J end by 4 bases, with 11 bases between. This CDR3 comprises 12 residues. CDR3 nucleotides: TGTGCCAGCACCCCGGTGGGGTACGAGCAGTACGTC. Protein product: CASTPVGYEQYV.

This clonotype was seen at least ten times. Germline is not matched at one junction end, which may reflect a read error. CDR3 protein: CASSPTVNTEAFF. Here the CDR3 DNA reads TGCGCCAGCAGCCCGACAGTGAACACTGAAGCTTTCTTT. The V gene is TRBV18, the J gene TRBJ1-1; a weak D match, TRBD1 (5 bases). The germline V gene has CDR1 KGHSH and CDR2 LQKENI. The CDR3 is 13 residues long.

This clonotype was recorded many times. This chain uses TRBV7-9 with TRBJ1-2; D is perhaps TRBD1 (6 bases). The CDR3 length is 17 residues. Germline V gives CDR1 SEHNR, CDR2 FQNEAQ (reference sequence). V dropped 7 bases and J dropped 3 bases, with 24 bases sitting between them. For the CDR3, the DNA is TGTGCCAGCACCGGTTTGGGGGGGCTCCCATCGGACTATGGCTACACCTTC. Its translation is CASTGLGGLPSDYGYTF.